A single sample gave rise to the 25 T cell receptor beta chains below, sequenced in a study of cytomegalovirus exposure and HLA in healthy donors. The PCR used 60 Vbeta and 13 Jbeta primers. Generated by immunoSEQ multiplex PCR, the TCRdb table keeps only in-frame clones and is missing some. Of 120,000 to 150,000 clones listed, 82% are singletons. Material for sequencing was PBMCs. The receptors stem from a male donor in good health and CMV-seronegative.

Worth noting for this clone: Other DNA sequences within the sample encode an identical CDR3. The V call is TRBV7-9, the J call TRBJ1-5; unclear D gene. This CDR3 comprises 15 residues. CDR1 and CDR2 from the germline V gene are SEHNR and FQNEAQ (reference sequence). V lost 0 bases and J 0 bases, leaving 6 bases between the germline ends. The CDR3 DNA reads TGTGCCAGCAGCTTAGCCGGGAGTAGCAATCAGCCCCAGCATTTT. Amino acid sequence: CASSLAGSSNQPQHF.

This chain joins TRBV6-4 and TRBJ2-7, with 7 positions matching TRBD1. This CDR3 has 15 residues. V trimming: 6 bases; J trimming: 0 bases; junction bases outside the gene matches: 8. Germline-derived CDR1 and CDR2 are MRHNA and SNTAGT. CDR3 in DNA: TGTGCCAGCAGAAGACAGGGCGAGAGCTCCTACGAGCAGTACTTC. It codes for CASRRQGESSYEQYF.

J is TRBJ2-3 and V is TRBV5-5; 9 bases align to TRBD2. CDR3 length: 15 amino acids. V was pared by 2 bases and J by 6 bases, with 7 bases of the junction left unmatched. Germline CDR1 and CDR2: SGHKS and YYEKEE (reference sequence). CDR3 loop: CASSFFSGRGDTQYF. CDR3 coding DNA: TGTGCCAGCAGCTTTTTTAGCGGGAGAGGTGATACGCAGTATTTT.

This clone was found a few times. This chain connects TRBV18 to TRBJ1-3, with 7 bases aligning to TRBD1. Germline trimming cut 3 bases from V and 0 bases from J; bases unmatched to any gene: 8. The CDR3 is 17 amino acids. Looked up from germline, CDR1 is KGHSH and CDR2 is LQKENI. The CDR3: CASSPREQGLSGNTIYF. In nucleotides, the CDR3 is TGTGCCAGCTCACCCAGGGAACAGGGGCTCTCTGGAAACACCATATATTTT.

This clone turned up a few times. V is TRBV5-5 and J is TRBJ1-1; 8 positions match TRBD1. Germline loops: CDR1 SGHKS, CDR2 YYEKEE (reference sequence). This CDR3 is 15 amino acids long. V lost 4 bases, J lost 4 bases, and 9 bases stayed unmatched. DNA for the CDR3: TGTGCCAGCAGCAGAGGACAGGGCCTGGTCACTGAAGCTTTCTTT. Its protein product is CASSRGQGLVTEAFF.

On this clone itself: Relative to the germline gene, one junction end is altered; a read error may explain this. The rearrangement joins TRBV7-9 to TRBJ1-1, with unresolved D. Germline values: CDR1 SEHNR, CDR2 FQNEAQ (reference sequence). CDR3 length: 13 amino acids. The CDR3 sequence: CSSSYEGWTEAFF. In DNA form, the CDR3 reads TGTTCCAGCAGCTACGAGGGTTGGACTGAAGCTTTCTTT.

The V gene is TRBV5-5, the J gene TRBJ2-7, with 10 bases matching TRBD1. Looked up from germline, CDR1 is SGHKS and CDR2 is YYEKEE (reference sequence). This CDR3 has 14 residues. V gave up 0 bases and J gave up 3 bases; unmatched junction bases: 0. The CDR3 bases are TGTGCCAGCAGCTTGGGGACAGGGGGCTACGAGCAGTACTTC. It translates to CASSLGTGGYEQYF.

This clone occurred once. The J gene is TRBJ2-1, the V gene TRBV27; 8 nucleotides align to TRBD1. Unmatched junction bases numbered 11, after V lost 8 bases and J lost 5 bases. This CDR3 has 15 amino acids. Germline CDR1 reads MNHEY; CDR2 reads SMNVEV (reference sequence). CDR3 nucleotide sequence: TGTGCCAGCGCTCCCCTGACAGGGGTACACAATGAGCAGTTCTTC. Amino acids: CASAPLTGVHNEQFF.

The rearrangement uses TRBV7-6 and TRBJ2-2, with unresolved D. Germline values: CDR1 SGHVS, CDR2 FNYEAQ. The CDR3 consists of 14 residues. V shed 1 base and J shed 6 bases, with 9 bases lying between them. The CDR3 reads CASSLGGYAGELFF. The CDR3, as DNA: TGTGCCAGCAGCTTAGGAGGTTACGCCGGGGAGCTGTTTTTT. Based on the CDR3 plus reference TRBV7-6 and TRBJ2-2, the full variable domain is GAGVSQSPRYKVTKRGQDVALRCDPISGHVSLYWYRQALGQGPEFLTYFNYEAQQDKSGLPNDRFSAERPEGSISTLTIQRTEQRDSAMYRCASSLGGYAGELFFGEGSRLTVL.

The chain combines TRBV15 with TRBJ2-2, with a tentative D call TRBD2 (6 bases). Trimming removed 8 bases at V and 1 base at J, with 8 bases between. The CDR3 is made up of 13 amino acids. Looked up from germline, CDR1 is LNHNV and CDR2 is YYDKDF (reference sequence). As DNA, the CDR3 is TGTGCCACCGGCGGGGAGAACACCGGGGAGCTGTTTTTT. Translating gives CATGGENTGELFF. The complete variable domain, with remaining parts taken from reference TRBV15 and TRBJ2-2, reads DAMVIQNPRYQVTQFGKPVTLSCSQTLNHNVMYWYQQKSSQAPKLLFHYYDKDFNNEADTPDNFQSRRPNTSFCFLDIRSPGLGDTAMYLCATGGENTGELFFGEGSRLTVL.

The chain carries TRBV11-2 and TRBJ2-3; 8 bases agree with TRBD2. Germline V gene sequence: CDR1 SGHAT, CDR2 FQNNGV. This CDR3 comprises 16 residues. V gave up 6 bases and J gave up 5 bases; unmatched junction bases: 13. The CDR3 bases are TGTGCCAGCAGAAGACCGGGACTAGGTCCTTTAGATACGCAGTATTTT. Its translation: CASRRPGLGPLDTQYF. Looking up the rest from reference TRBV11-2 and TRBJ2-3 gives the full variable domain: EAGVAQSPRYKIIEKRQSVAFWCNPISGHATLYWYQQILGQGPKLLIQFQNNGVVDDSQLPKDRFSAERLKGVDSTLKIQPAKLEDSAVYLCASRRPGLGPLDTQYFGPGTRLTVL.

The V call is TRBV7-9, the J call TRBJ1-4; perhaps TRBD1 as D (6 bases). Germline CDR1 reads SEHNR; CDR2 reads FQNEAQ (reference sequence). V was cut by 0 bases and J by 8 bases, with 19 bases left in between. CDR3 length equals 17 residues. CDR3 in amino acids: CASSLARGQKEGEKLFF. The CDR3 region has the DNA TGTGCCAGCAGCTTAGCGCGAGGACAGAAAGAGGGGGAAAAACTGTTTTTT.

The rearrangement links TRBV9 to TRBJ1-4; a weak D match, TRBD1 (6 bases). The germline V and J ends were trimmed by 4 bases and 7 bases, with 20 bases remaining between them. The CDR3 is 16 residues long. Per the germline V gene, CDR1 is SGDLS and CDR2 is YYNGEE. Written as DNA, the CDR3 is TGTGCCAGCAGCTCCCCCCGGGGGGGCCCTGGTGAAAAACTGTTTTTT. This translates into CASSSPRGGPGEKLFF. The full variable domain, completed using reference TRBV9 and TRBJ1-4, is DSGVTQTPKHLITATGQRVTLRCSPRSGDLSVYWYQQSLDQGLQFLIQYYNGEERAKGNILERFSAQQFPDLHSELNLSSLELGDSALYFCASSSPRGGPGEKLFFGSGTQLSVL.

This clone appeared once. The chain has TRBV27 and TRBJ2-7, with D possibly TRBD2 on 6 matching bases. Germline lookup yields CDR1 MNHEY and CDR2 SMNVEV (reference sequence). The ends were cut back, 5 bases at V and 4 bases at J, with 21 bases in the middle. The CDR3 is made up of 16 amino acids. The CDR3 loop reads CASSLSLGGGGYEQYF. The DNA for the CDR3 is TGTGCCAGCAGTCTCTCCCTCGGGGGAGGCGGGTACGAGCAGTACTTC.

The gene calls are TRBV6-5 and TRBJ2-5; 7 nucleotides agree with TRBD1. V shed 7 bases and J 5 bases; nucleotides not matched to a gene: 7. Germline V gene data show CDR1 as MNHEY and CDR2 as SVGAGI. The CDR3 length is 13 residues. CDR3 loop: CASKGAGTETQYF. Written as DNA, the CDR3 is TGTGCCAGCAAGGGGGCAGGGACGGAGACCCAGTACTTC.

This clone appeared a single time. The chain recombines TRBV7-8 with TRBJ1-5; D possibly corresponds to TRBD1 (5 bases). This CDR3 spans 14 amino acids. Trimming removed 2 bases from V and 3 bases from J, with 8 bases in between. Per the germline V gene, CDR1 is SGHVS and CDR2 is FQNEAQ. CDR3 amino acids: CASSLWGDNQPQHF. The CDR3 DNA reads TGTGCCAGCAGCTTATGGGGGGACAATCAGCCCCAGCATTTT.

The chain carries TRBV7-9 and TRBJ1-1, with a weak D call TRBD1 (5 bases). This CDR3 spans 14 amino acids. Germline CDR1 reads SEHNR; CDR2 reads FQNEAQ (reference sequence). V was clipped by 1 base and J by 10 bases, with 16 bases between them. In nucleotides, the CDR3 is TGTGCCAGCAGCTTAGTGCAGGGTCAAGGTGGAGCTTTCTTT. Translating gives CASSLVQGQGGAFF.

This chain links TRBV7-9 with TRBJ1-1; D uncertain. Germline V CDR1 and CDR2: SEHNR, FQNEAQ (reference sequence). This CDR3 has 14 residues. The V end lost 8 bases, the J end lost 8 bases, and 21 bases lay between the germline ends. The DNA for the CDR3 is TGTGCCAGCGACGTTAGCGGTAGCCATTCCGAAGCTTTCTTT. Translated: CASDVSGSHSEAFF.

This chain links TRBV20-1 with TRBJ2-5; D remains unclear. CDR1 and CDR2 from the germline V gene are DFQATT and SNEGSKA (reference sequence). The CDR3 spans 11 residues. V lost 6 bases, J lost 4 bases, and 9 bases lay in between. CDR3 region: CSANRGETQYF. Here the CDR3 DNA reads TGCAGTGCGAATCGCGGAGAGACCCAGTACTTC.

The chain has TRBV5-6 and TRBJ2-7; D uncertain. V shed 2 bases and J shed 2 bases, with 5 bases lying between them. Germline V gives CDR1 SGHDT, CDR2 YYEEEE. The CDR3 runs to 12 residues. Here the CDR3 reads CASSFGTYEQYF. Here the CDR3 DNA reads TGTGCCAGCAGCTTCGGTACCTACGAGCAGTACTTC.

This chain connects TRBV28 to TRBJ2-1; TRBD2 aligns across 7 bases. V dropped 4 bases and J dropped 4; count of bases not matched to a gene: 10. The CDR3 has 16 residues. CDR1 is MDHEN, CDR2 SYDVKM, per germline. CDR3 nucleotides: TGTGCCAGCAGTTCGGCCTCCGGACTAGATTACAATGAGCAGTTCTTC. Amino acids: CASSSASGLDYNEQFF.

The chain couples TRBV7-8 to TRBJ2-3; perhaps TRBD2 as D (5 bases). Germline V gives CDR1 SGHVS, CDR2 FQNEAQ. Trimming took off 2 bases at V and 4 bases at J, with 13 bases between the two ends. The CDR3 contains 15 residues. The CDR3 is CASSLFLGSADTQYF. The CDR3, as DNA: TGTGCCAGCAGCTTATTTTTAGGTAGCGCAGATACGCAGTATTTT.

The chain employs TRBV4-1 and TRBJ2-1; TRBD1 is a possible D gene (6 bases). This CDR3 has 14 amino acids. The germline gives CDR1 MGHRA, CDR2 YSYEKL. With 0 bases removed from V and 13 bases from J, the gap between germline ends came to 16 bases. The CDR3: CASSQDRTGRIQFF. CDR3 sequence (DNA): TGCGCCAGCAGCCAAGATAGAACAGGGCGAATACAGTTCTTC.

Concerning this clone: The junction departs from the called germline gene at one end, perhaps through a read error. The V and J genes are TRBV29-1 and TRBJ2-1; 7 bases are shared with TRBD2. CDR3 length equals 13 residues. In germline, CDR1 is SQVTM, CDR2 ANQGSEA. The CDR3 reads CSVEGTRTRGKVF. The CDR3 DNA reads TGCAGCGTTGAAGGTACTCGGACTAGAGGGAAGGTCTTC.

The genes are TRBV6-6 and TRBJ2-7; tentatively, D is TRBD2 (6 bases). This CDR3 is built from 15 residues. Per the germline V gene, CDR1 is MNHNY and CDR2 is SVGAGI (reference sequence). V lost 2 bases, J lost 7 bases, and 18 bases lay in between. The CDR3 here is CASSYILEGLGEQYF. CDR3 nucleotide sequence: TGTGCCAGCAGTTACATTCTGGAGGGCCTCGGAGAGCAGTACTTC.